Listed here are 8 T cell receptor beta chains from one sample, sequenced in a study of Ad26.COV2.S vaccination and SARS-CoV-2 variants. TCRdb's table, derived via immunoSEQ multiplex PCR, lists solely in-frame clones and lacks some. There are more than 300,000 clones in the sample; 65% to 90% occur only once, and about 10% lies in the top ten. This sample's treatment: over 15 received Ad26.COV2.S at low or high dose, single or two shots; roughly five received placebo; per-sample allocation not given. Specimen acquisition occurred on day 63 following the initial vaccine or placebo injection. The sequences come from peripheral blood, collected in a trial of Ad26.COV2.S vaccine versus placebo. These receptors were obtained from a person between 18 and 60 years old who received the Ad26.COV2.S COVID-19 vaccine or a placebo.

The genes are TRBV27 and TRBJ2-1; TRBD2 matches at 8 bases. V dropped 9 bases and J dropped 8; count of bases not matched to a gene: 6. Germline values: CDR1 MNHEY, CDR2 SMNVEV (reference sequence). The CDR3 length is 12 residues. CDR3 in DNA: TGTGCCAGTCCGACTAGCGTAGATGAGCAGTTCTTC. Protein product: CASPTSVDEQFF.

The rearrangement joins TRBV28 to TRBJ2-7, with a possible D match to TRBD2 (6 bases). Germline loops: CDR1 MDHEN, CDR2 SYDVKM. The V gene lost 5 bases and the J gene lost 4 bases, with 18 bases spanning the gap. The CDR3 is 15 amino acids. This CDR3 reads CASSGSSAREYEQYF. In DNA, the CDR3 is TGTGCCAGCAGTGGCTCTAGCGCGAGAGAATACGAGCAGTACTTC. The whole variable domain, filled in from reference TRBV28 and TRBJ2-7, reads DVKVTQSSRYLVKRTGEKVFLECVQDMDHENMFWYRQDPGLGLRLIYFSYDVKMKEKGDIPEGYSVSREKKERFSLILESASTNQTSMYLCASSGSSAREYEQYFGPGTRLTVT.

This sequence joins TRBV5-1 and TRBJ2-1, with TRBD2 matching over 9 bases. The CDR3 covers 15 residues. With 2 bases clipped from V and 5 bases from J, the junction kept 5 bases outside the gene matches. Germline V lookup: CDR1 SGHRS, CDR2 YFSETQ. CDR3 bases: TGCGCCAGCAGCTTCGAAGCGGGAGGCCACAATGAGCAGTTCTTC. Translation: CASSFEAGGHNEQFF. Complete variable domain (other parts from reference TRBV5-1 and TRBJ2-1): KAGVTQTPRYLIKTRGQQVTLSCSPISGHRSVSWYQQTPGQGLQFLFEYFSETQRNKGNFPGRFSGRQFSNSRSEMNVSTLELGDSALYLCASSFEAGGHNEQFFGPGTRLTVL.

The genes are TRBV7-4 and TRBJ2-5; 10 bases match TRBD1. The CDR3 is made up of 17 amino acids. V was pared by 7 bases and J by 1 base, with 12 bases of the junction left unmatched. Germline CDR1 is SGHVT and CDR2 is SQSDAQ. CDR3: CASTQPWDRGLQETQYF. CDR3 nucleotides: TGTGCCAGCACCCAACCGTGGGACAGGGGACTCCAAGAGACCCAGTACTTC.

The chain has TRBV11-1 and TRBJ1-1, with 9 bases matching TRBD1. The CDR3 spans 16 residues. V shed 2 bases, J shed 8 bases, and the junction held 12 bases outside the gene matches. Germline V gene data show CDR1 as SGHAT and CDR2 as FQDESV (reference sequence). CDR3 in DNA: TGTGCCAGCAGCTTAATTGGGACAGGGTGGGGACAAGAAGCTTTCTTT. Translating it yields CASSLIGTGWGQEAFF.

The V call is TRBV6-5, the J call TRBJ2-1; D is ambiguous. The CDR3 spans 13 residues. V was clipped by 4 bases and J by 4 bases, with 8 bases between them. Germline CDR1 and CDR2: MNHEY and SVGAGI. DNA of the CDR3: TGTGCCAGCAGTTTCGGATCTTACAATGAGCAGTTCTTC. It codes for CASSFGSYNEQFF.

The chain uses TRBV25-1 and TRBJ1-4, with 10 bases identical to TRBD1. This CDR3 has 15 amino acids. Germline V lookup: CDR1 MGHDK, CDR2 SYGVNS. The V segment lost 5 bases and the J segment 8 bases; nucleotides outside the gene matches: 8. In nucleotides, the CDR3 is TGTGCCAGCAGTCAAAGGACAGGGGGAAGGGAAAAACTGTTTTTT. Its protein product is CASSQRTGGREKLFF.

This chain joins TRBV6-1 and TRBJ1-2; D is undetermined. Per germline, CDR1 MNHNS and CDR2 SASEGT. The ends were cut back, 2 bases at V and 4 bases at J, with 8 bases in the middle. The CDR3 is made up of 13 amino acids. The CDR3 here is CASSESTVYGYTF. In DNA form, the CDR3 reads TGTGCCAGCAGTGAAAGTACAGTCTATGGCTACACCTTC.